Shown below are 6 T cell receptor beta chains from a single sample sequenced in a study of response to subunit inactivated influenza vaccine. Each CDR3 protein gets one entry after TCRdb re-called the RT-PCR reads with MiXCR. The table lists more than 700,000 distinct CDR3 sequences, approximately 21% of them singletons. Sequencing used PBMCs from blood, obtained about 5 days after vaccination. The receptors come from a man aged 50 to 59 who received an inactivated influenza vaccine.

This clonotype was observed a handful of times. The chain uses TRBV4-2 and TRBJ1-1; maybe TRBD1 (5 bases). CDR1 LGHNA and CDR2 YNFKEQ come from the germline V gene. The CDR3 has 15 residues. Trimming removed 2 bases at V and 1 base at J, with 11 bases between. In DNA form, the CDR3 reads TGTGCCAGCAGCCAAAGGGGAGGGCCGAACACTGAAGCTTTCTTT. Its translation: CASSQRGGPNTEAFF.

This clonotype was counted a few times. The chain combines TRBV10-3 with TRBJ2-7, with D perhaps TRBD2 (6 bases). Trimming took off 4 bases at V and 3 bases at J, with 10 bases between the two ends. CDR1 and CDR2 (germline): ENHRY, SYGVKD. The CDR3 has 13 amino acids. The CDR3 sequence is CAISGRRGYEQYF. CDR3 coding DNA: TGTGCCATCAGTGGCAGGAGGGGCTACGAGCAGTACTTC.

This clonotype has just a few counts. CDR3 DNA sequence: TGCGCCAGCAGCTTGGGGACAGGGGACTCCTACGAGCAGTACTTC. Translated, it gives CASSLGTGDSYEQYF. The gene calls are TRBV5-1 and TRBJ2-7; 9 bases line up with TRBD1. CDR3 length equals 15 residues. The trim removed 0 bases at V and 0 bases at J, leaving 1 base unmatched. The V gene's germline CDR1 is SGHRS and CDR2 YFSETQ.

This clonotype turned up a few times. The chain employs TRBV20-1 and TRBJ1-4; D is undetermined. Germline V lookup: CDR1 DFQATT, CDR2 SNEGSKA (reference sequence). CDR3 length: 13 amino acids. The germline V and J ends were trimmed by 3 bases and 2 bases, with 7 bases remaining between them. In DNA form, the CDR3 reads TGCAGTGCTAGGGGCAGTACTAATGAAAAACTGTTTTTT. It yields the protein CSARGSTNEKLFF.

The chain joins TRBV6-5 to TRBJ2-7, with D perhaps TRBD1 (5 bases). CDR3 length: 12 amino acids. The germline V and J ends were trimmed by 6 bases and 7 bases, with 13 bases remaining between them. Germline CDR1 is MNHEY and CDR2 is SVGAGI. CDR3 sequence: CASSQQGIEQYF. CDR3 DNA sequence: TGTGCCAGCAGCCAGCAGGGTATTGAGCAGTACTTC.

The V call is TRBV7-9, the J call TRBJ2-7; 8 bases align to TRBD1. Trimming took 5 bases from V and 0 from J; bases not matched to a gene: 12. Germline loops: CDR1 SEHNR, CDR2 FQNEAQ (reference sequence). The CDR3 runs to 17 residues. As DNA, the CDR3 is TGTGCCAGCAGCCCAGCCAGGACAGGGCCCAGCTCCTACGAGCAGTACTTC. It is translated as CASSPARTGPSSYEQYF. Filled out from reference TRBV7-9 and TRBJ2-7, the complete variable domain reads DTGVSQNPRHKITKRGQNVTFRCDPISEHNRLYWYRQTLGQGPEFLTYFQNEAQLEKSRLLSDRFSAERPKGSFSTLEIQRTEQGDSAMYLCASSPARTGPSSYEQYFGPGTRLTVT.